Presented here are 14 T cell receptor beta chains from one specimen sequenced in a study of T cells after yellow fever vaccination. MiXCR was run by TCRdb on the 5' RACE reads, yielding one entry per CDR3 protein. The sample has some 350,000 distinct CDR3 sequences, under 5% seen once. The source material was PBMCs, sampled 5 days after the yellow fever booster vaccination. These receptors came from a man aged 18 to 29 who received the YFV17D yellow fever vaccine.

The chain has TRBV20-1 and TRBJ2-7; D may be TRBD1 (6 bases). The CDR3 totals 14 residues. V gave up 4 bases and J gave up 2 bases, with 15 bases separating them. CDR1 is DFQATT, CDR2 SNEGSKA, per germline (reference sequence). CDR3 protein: CSATRPDRTYEQYF. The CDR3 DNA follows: TGCAGTGCTACCCGACCGGACAGAACCTACGAGCAGTACTTC.

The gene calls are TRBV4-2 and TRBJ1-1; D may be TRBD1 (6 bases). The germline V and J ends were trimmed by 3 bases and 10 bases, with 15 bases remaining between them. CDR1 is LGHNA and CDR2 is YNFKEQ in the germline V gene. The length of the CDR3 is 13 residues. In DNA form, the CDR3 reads TGTGCCAGCAGCCATGAGGTCAGGGGAGTAGCTTTCTTT. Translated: CASSHEVRGVAFF.

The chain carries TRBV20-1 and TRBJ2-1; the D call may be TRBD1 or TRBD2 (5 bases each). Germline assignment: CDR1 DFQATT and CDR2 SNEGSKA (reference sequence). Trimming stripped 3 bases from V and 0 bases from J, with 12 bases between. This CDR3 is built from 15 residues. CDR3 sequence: CSARSGALSYNEQFF. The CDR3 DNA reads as TGCAGTGCTAGGTCCGGGGCCCTCTCCTACAATGAGCAGTTCTTC.

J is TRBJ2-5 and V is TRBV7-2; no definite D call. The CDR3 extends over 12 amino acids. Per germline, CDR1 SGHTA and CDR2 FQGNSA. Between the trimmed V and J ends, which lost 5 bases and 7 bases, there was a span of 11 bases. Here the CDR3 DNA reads TGTGCCAGCAGCCGCCCGTCGGGGACCCAGTACTTC. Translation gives CASSRPSGTQYF.

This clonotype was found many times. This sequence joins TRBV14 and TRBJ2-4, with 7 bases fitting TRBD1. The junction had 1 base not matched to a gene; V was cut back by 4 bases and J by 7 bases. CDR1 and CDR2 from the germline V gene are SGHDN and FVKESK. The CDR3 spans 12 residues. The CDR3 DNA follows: TGTGCCAGCAGCCCGACAGGGAACATTCAGTACTTC. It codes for CASSPTGNIQYF.

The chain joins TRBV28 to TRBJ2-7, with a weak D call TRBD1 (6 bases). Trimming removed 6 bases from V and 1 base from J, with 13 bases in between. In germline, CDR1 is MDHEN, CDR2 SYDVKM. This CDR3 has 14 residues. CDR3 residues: CASSERGWSYEQYV. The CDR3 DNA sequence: TGTGCCAGCAGCGAAAGGGGGTGGTCCTACGAGCAGTACGTC.

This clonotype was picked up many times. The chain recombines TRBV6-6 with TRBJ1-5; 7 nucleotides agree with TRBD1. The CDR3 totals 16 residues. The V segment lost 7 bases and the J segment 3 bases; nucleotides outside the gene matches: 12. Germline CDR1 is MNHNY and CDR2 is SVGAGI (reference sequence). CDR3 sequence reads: CASKTRGQLPNQPQHF. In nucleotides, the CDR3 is TGTGCCAGCAAGACTCGGGGACAGCTCCCCAATCAGCCCCAGCATTTT.

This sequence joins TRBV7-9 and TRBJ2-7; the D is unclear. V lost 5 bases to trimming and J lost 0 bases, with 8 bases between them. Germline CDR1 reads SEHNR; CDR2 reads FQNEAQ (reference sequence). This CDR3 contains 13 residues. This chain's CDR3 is CASSRALSYEQYF. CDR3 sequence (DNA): TGTGCCAGCAGCCGGGCCCTCTCCTACGAGCAGTACTTC.

CDR3 sequence (DNA): TGTGCCAGCAGCCATAGCGGAGGGCTCGGGGTGAACACTGAAGCTTTCTTT. Protein sequence: CASSHSGGLGVNTEAFF. The V and J genes are TRBV11-2 and TRBJ1-1; D not certain. Trimming stripped 5 bases from V and 0 bases from J, with 19 bases between. The V gene's germline CDR1 is SGHAT and CDR2 FQNNGV. The CDR3 covers 17 residues.

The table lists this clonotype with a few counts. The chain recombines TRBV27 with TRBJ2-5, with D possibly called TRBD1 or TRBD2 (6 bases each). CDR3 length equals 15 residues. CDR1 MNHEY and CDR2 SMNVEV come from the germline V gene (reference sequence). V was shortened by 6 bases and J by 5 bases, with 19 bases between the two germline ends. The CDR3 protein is CASRWLGGGRETQYF. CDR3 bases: TGTGCCAGCAGATGGCTAGGAGGGGGGAGGGAGACCCAGTACTTC.

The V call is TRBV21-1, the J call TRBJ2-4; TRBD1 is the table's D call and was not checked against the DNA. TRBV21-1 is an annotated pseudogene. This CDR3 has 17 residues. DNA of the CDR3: TGTGCCAGCAGCACACTAACAGGGCCGGGAGCCAAAAACATTCAGTACTTC. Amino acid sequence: CASSTLTGPGAKNIQYF.

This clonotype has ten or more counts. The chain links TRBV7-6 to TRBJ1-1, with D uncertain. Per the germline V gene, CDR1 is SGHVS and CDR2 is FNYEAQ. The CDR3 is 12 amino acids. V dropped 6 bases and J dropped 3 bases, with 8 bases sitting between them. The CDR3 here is CASSRLDTEAFF. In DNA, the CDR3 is TGTGCCAGCAGTCGACTCGACACTGAAGCTTTCTTT.

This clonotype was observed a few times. The CDR3 reads CASSLERDSGAFF. The CDR3 bases are TGTGCCAGCAGCTTAGAACGGGACAGCGGGGCTTTCTTT. The gene calls are TRBV11-2 and TRBJ1-1; 7 bases align to TRBD1. Trimming took 0 bases from V and 11 from J; bases not matched to a gene: 6. Germline CDR1 reads SGHAT; CDR2 reads FQNNGV. This CDR3 region has 13 residues.

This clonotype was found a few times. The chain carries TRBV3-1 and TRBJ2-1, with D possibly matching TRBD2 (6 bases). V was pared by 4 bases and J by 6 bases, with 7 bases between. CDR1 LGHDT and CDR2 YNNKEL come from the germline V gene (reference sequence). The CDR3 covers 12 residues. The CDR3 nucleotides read TGTGCCAGCAGCCGAGCGGGCAATGAGCAGTTCTTC. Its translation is CASSRAGNEQFF.